The source of this TCR beta chain is a study of CD4 T cells in relation to SARS-CoV-2 and coronaviruses. Study-wide context: Crossreactive spike epitopes shared across donors were mapped to their HLA restriction. Study-wide points: Crossreactive clones expanded significantly less to SARS-CoV-2 than monoreactive clones. Each donor contributed either pre-pandemic or post-infection samples, not both.

Naive or memory CD4+ cells were cultured 1:1 with T cell-depleted PBMCs plus CEF. Concerning this clone: Its antigen is currently unknown.

The protocol was immunoSEQ multiplex PCR, while the TCRdb copy is restricted to in-frame clones and leaves out a portion. Of 35,000 to 40,000 clones in the sample, over 75% were seen once. CDR1 is KGHDR, CDR2 SFDVKD, per germline. This CDR3 is 15 amino acids long. Trimming took 7 bases from V and 0 from J, leaving 11 bases between them. The sequencing sample was made of memory CD4+ T cells from PBMCs, cultured in vitro. The chain has TRBV24-1 and TRBJ2-2; D may correspond to TRBD1 or TRBD2 (5 bases each). The receptor's source is an adult with COVID-19. Here the CDR3 reads CATSGTSANTGELFF. The DNA of the CDR3 is TGTGCCACCAGCGGGACCAGCGCGAACACCGGGGAGCTGTTTTTT.